This T cell receptor (beta chain) came from a study of blood T cell repertoires in COVID-19. Study-wide background: Samples of COVID-19 (acute and convalescent) were obtained from the United States, Italy and Spain. Nucleic acid was either cDNA or gDNA, and it came from T cells, B-cell-depleted T cells, or PBMCs.

V was pared by 6 bases and J by 7 bases, with 6 bases between. This CDR3 comprises 11 residues. Germline values: CDR1 MNHEY, CDR2 SVGAGI. The data were produced by immunoSEQ multiplex PCR, yet TCRdb's version contains in-frame clones alone and is incomplete. Here the sample spans roughly 250,000 clones, around 90% being singletons. Recruits, aged about 18 to 90 years, lived in 24 US areas. Participants' own reports of clinical history determined their cohort assignment. The source is a woman aged 50 to 60 who had recovered from COVID-19. Sequenced input: PBMCs or T cells enriched from blood (not recorded which). The chain recombines TRBV6-5 with TRBJ1-4, with no clear D. The CDR3 region is CASRTGEKLFF. The CDR3 region has the DNA TGTGCCAGCAGAACCGGTGAAAAACTGTTTTTT.